Below, 26 T cell receptor beta chains from the same sample are listed, as sequenced in a study of T cells after yellow fever vaccination. TCRdb re-called the 5' RACE reads through MiXCR, storing one row per CDR3 protein. The data hold more than 45,000 distinct CDR3 sequences, with 5.5% to 6% observed a single time. The starting material was PBMCs, either bulk or a sorted T-cell subset (CD4+, CD8+, memory, or dextramer-sorted; not recorded which), obtained on the day of the yellow fever booster vaccination. These receptors were collected from a man aged 18 to 30 who received the YFV17D yellow fever vaccine.

This clonotype was counted ten times or more. The chain uses TRBV4-3 and TRBJ2-5, with a weak D call TRBD1 (5 bases). Trimming stripped 0 bases from V and 5 bases from J, with 7 bases between. Germline assignment: CDR1 LGHNA and CDR2 YSLEER. The CDR3 has 13 amino acids. The CDR3 nucleotides are TGCGCCAGCAGCCAAGATCAGGGCGAGACCCAGTACTTC. It yields the protein CASSQDQGETQYF.

The V gene is TRBV7-8, the J gene TRBJ2-1, with 9 bases aligning to TRBD2. CDR1 and CDR2 from the germline V gene are SGHVS and FQNEAQ. This CDR3 is built from 17 residues. J lost 4 bases, V lost 5 bases, and 12 bases had no gene match. For the CDR3, the DNA is TGTGCCAGCAGCCCTCTTAGCGGGGGAGAGGTATACAATGAGCAGTTCTTC. It codes for CASSPLSGGEVYNEQFF. Looking up the rest from reference TRBV7-8 and TRBJ2-1 gives the full variable domain: GAGVSQSPRYKVAKRGQDVALRCDPISGHVSLFWYQQALGQGPEFLTYFQNEAQLDKSGLPSDRFFAERPEGSVSTLKIQRTQQEDSAVYLCASSPLSGGEVYNEQFFGPGTRLTVL.

J is TRBJ2-5 and V is TRBV13; TRBD1 agrees at 8 bases. V lost 5 bases to trimming and J lost 1 base; unmatched junction nucleotides: 12. The germline CDR1 and CDR2 sequences are PRHDT and FYEKMQ (reference sequence). The CDR3 contains 17 residues. CDR3 DNA sequence: TGTGCCAGCAGCCCCGGACAGGGACTGATGCCCCAAGAGACCCAGTACTTC. This sequence encodes CASSPGQGLMPQETQYF.

This clonotype has a count of ten or more. For the CDR3, the DNA is TGCGCCAGCAGCCAGGAACACTGGGGCAATCAGCCCCAGCATTTT. It specifies CASSQEHWGNQPQHF. The genes are TRBV4-3 and TRBJ1-5; D unclear. The V gene lost 3 bases and the J gene lost 2 bases, with 11 bases spanning the gap. Germline V lookup: CDR1 LGHNA, CDR2 YSLEER. The CDR3 loop spans 15 amino acids.

This clonotype was seen only a few times. This chain connects TRBV3-1 to TRBJ1-5; 7 nucleotides agree with TRBD1. This CDR3 spans 14 amino acids. Germline CDR1 LGHDT, CDR2 YNNKEL (reference sequence). The trim removed 4 bases at V and 3 bases at J, leaving 3 bases unmatched. The CDR3 region has the DNA TGTGCCAGCAGCCCCGGGACAGTCAATCAGCCCCAGCATTTT. Protein sequence: CASSPGTVNQPQHF.

This clonotype was detected ten times or more. The rearrangement links TRBV10-2 to TRBJ2-5; TRBD1 agrees at 10 bases. V shed 9 bases, J shed 2 bases, and the junction held 12 bases outside the gene matches. Germline V gives CDR1 WSHSY, CDR2 SAAADI. The CDR3 length is 16 residues. CDR3 sequence: CASAPWDRGVQETQYF. In DNA form, the CDR3 reads TGCGCCAGTGCGCCCTGGGACAGGGGAGTACAAGAGACCCAGTACTTC.

This clonotype was seen ten or more times. The chain links TRBV5-1 to TRBJ2-3; 10 positions agree with TRBD2. V trimming: 3 bases; J trimming: 2 bases; junction bases outside the gene matches: 9. Germline lookup yields CDR1 SGHRS and CDR2 YFSETQ. The CDR3 is 17 residues long. The CDR3 is CASSSPPSGGPTDTQYF. CDR3 DNA: TGCGCCAGCAGCTCCCCTCCTAGCGGGGGACCCACAGATACGCAGTATTTT.

This clonotype was picked up one time. V and J are TRBV19 and TRBJ1-5; D is ambiguous. The CDR3 contains 12 residues. Germline V gene sequence: CDR1 LNHDA, CDR2 SQIVND (reference sequence). The germline V and J ends were trimmed by 5 bases and 10 bases, with 12 bases remaining between them. The CDR3 DNA reads TGTGCCAGTAGTCTATCCCAGGAACCCCAGCATTTT. It yields the protein CASSLSQEPQHF.

This clonotype was seen ten or more times. V and J are TRBV15 and TRBJ2-7, with D tentatively TRBD1 (6 bases). The CDR3 runs to 14 residues. The germline V gene has CDR1 LNHNV and CDR2 YYDKDF (reference sequence). Trimming stripped 0 bases from V and 5 bases from J, with 11 bases between. The CDR3 sequence is CATSREQGRDEQYF. The CDR3 coding sequence is TGTGCCACCAGCAGAGAACAGGGAAGGGACGAGCAGTACTTC.

This clonotype was counted ten times or more. The chain is built from TRBV20-1 and TRBJ1-4; D is unclear. Germline CDR1 is DFQATT and CDR2 is SNEGSKA (reference sequence). V dropped 0 bases and J dropped 6 bases, with 14 bases sitting between them. This CDR3 is 15 amino acids long. CDR3 coding DNA: TGCAGTGCTAGAGATATTAAGGCGCTTCATGAAAAACTGTTTTTT. Translated, it gives CSARDIKALHEKLFF.

This clonotype was seen more than once but under ten times. The CDR3 sequence: CASSSVTGTANTGELFF. The CDR3 coding sequence is TGTGCCAGCAGCTCTGTAACCGGGACAGCAAACACCGGGGAGCTGTTTTTT. J is TRBJ2-2 and V is TRBV5-4, with 7 bases aligning to TRBD1. Trimming removed 3 bases from V and 2 bases from J; junction bases left unmatched: 10. This CDR3 has 17 residues. CDR1 and CDR2 (germline): SGHNT, YYREEE (reference sequence).

This clonotype was detected only a few times. The J gene is TRBJ2-2, the V gene TRBV9; TRBD2 aligns across 9 bases. The germline gives CDR1 SGDLS, CDR2 YYNGEE. V lost 4 bases and J lost 11; bases outside the gene matches: 12. This CDR3 comprises 15 residues. The CDR3 region is CASSPRGGRSPELFF. The CDR3 DNA reads as TGTGCCAGCAGCCCGCGGGGGGGCAGGTCCCCCGAGCTGTTTTTT.

V usage is TRBV7-6 and J usage is TRBJ2-3; the D is unclear. The CDR3 is made up of 13 amino acids. V was shortened by 5 bases and J by 3 bases, with 9 bases between the two germline ends. CDR1 SGHVS and CDR2 FNYEAQ come from the germline V gene. CDR3 coding DNA: TGTGCCAGCAGCCGAATGGGGACAGATACGCAGTATTTT. Protein: CASSRMGTDTQYF.

This clonotype showed up many times. V gene TRBV5-1 combines with J gene TRBJ2-7; a possible D gene is TRBD1 (6 bases). This CDR3 region has 14 residues. V was pared by 3 bases and J by 5 bases, with 15 bases between. CDR1 SGHRS and CDR2 YFSETQ come from the germline V gene. The CDR3 here is CASSSLQKGDEQYF. CDR3 DNA sequence: TGCGCCAGCAGCTCCCTACAAAAGGGGGACGAGCAGTACTTC.

This clonotype was seen more than once but under ten times. The rearrangement uses TRBV4-1 and TRBJ1-1; D unresolved. V lost 4 bases and J lost 6, with 15 bases in between. CDR1 and CDR2 (germline): MGHRA, YSYEKL. The CDR3 contains 14 residues. The DNA of the CDR3 is TGCGCCAGCAGCCTAGCTACCGGGGATGCTGAAGCTTTCTTT. Translated: CASSLATGDAEAFF.

CDR3 nucleotide sequence: TGTGCCAGTAGCGTCAGGGGCGATGGCTACACCTTC. It is translated as CASSVRGDGYTF. V usage is TRBV19 and J usage is TRBJ1-2; D perhaps matches TRBD1 (6 bases). The V end was cut by 6 bases, the J end by 6 bases, with 11 bases between. Germline V gives CDR1 LNHDA, CDR2 SQIVND (reference sequence). The CDR3 totals 12 residues.

Many counts were recorded for this clonotype. V gene TRBV29-1 combines with J gene TRBJ2-7, with D possibly TRBD1 on 6 matching bases. The V and J ends lost 4 bases and 2 bases respectively, with 12 bases between them. The CDR3 runs to 13 residues. From germline, CDR1 is SQVTM and CDR2 ANQGSEA. CDR3 amino acids: CSVVGQYPYEQYF. The CDR3 DNA follows: TGCAGCGTTGTAGGACAGTACCCCTACGAGCAGTACTTC.

This clonotype turned up a few times. The chain couples TRBV12-3 or TRBV12-4 to TRBJ1-2; D remains unclear. V was trimmed by 5 bases and J by 0 bases, leaving 7 bases between them. CDR3 length equals 13 residues. CDR3 nucleotide sequence: TGTGCCAGCAGTCGGCCCTCTAACTATGGCTACACCTTC. Residues: CASSRPSNYGYTF.

CDR3 region: CAIQNRDAYNEQFF. CDR3 coding DNA: TGTGCCATCCAGAACCGGGACGCCTACAATGAGCAGTTCTTC. V gene TRBV6-2 or TRBV6-3 combines with J gene TRBJ2-1; D tentatively reads TRBD1 or TRBD2 (5 bases each). The CDR3 totals 14 residues. Trimming took 10 bases from V and 2 from J, leaving 15 bases between them. Germline V gene lookup returns CDR1 MNHEY and CDR2 SVGEGT.

The genes are TRBV4-1 and TRBJ2-4; D gene unclear. This CDR3 contains 15 residues. V lost 1 base and J 1 base, leaving 8 bases between the germline ends. Germline lookup yields CDR1 MGHRA and CDR2 YSYEKL. For the CDR3, the DNA is TGCGCCAGCAGCCAAGGGTGGGCGGCCAAAAACATTCAGTACTTC. This gives the protein CASSQGWAAKNIQYF.

This clonotype turned up a few times. The chain employs TRBV6-6 and TRBJ1-2; D is unclear. The germline V gene encodes CDR1 MNHNY and CDR2 SVGAGI (reference sequence). The CDR3 spans 14 residues. V lost 4 bases and J lost 10, with 19 bases in between. CDR3 sequence (DNA): TGTGCCAGCAGTTCTCCCGCGACCCAGGCTCTCTACACCTTC. Translation: CASSSPATQALYTF.

This rearrangement joins TRBV4-1 to TRBJ1-5, with D unresolved. The germline CDR1 and CDR2 sequences are MGHRA and YSYEKL. The CDR3 covers 13 residues. The V gene lost 0 bases and the J gene lost 11 bases, with 11 bases spanning the gap. Written as DNA, the CDR3 is TGCGCCAGCAGCCAAGATCTCCGTGGGTCCCAGCATTTT. Protein sequence: CASSQDLRGSQHF.

This clonotype was seen a handful of times. V is TRBV18 and J is TRBJ1-4; tentatively, D is TRBD1 (5 bases). Germline V lookup: CDR1 KGHSH, CDR2 LQKENI. Trimming stripped 1 base from V and 5 bases from J, with 14 bases between. The CDR3 runs to 16 residues. The CDR3 spells CASSPLDSPGNEKLFF. In nucleotides, the CDR3 is TGTGCCAGCTCACCACTTGACAGCCCGGGGAATGAAAAACTGTTTTTT. Complete variable domain (other parts from reference TRBV18 and TRBJ1-4): NAGVMQNPRHLVRRRGQEARLRCSPMKGHSHVYWYRQLPEEGLKFMVYLQKENIIDESGMPKERFSAEFPKEGPSILRIQQVVRGDSAAYFCASSPLDSPGNEKLFFGSGTQLSVL.

This clonotype has just a few counts. The chain is built from TRBV27 and TRBJ1-5; D gene ambiguous. V was pared by 2 bases and J by 7 bases, with 9 bases between. Germline V lookup: CDR1 MNHEY, CDR2 SMNVEV (reference sequence). This CDR3 is built from 13 residues. CDR3 residues: CASSLKGGQPQHF. The CDR3 DNA reads as TGTGCCAGCAGTTTAAAGGGTGGGCAGCCCCAGCATTTT.

This clonotype was counted ten times or more. J is TRBJ2-1 and V is TRBV20-1; 8 bases align to TRBD2. Per germline, CDR1 DFQATT and CDR2 SNEGSKA (reference sequence). Losses at the gene ends were 3 bases for V and 8 bases for J; bases not matched to a gene: 9. The CDR3 runs 14 residues. CDR3 protein: CSASGGAVYHEQFF. The CDR3 DNA sequence: TGCAGTGCTAGCGGGGGGGCCGTTTACCATGAGCAGTTCTTC.

The chain uses TRBV19 and TRBJ2-2; 7 bases match TRBD1. J was trimmed by 3 bases and V by 8 bases; bases with no gene match: 6. The CDR3 runs 14 residues. CDR1 and CDR2 from the germline V gene are LNHDA and SQIVND (reference sequence). CDR3 in DNA: TGTGCCAGTGAACCGGGACAGTACACCGGGGAGCTGTTTTTT. Amino acids: CASEPGQYTGELFF.